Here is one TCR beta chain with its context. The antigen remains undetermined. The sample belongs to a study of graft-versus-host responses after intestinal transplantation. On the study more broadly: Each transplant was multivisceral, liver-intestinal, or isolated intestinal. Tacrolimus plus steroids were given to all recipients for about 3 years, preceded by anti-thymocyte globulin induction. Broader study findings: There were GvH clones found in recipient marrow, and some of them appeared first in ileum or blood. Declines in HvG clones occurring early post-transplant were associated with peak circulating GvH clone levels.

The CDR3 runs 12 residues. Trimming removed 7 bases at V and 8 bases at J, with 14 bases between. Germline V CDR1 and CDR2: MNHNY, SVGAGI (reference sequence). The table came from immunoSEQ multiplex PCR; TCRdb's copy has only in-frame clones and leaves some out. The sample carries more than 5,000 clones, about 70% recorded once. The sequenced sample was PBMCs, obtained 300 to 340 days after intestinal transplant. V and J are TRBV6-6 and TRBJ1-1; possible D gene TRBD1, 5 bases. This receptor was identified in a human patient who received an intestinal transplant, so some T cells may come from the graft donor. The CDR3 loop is CASTVGTLEAFF. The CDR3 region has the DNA TGTGCCAGCACCGTTGGGACCCTCGAAGCTTTCTTT.